The 7 T cell receptor beta chains below come from one sample, sequenced in a study of T cell changes during pregnancy in multiple sclerosis (dated by TCRdb to about 2019). Library method: the immunoSEQ multiplex PCR assay. In its TCRdb copy, this immuneACCESS table keeps in-frame sequences only and misses some clones. Where compared with another copy, unresolved V genes explain less than half of these, and the others have no known cause. The sample includes tens of thousands of clones, with roughly 90% observed a single time. 2.5% to 3.5% of the sample is in the top ten clones. The input for sequencing was CD8+ T cells from peripheral blood mononuclear cells, taken before pregnancy. The receptors originated from a female donor with multiple sclerosis, enrolled in a pregnancy study.

The genes are TRBV9 and TRBJ1-1, with unresolved D. V was shortened by 3 bases and J by 5 bases, with 11 bases between the two germline ends. This CDR3 has 13 amino acids. Germline V gene data show CDR1 as SGDLS and CDR2 as YYNGEE. Here the CDR3 DNA reads TGTGCCAGCAGCGCCGCCGGGAGGACTGAAGCTTTCTTT. It translates to CASSAAGRTEAFF.

In this sample, this clone turned up once. The V gene is TRBV5-4, the J gene TRBJ2-5; 12 bases are shared with TRBD2. Germline CDR1 and CDR2: SGHNT and YYREEE (reference sequence). V lost 1 base to trimming and J lost 11 bases; unmatched junction nucleotides: 9. CDR3 length: 15 residues. The CDR3 sequence is CASSLTSGGPWEQYF. Here the CDR3 DNA reads TGTGCCAGCAGCTTGACTAGCGGGGGGCCGTGGGAGCAGTACTTC.

V is TRBV9 and J is TRBJ1-2, with unresolved D. The germline gives CDR1 SGDLS, CDR2 YYNGEE. The CDR3 contains 14 residues. V lost 0 bases, J lost 1 base, and 7 bases lay in between. The CDR3 loop is CASSVAGLNYGYTF. The CDR3 DNA is TGTGCCAGCAGCGTAGCCGGTCTTAACTATGGCTACACCTTC.

J is TRBJ2-4 and V is TRBV5-6; the match to TRBD1 covers 10 bases. The junction had 3 bases not matched to a gene; V was cut back by 2 bases and J by 1 base. Germline V gene lookup returns CDR1 SGHDT and CDR2 YYEEEE. CDR3 length equals 16 residues. The CDR3 DNA reads TGTGCCAGCAGCTTTCCGGGACAGGGGGCCAAAAACATTCAGTACTTC. This sequence encodes CASSFPGQGAKNIQYF.

CDR3 sequence reads: CASSVSGGGGGADTQYF. The CDR3 DNA reads TGTGCCAGCAGCGTGAGTGGTGGCGGGGGGGGCGCAGATACGCAGTATTTT. The V and J genes are TRBV9 and TRBJ2-3, with TRBD2 matching over 9 bases. Germline V gene data show CDR1 as SGDLS and CDR2 as YYNGEE. This CDR3 is built from 17 residues. J was trimmed by 4 bases and V by 2 bases; bases with no gene match: 11.

Only one count was recorded for this clone. Written as DNA, the CDR3 is TGTGCCAGTGGACAGGGCATCATGAACACTGAAGCTTTCTTT. Its translation: CASGQGIMNTEAFF. The chain is built from TRBV6-1 and TRBJ1-1; 8 bases fit TRBD1. The CDR3 contains 14 residues. With 9 bases clipped from V and 0 bases from J, the junction kept 6 bases outside the gene matches. The V gene's germline CDR1 is MNHNS and CDR2 SASEGT.

CDR3 in amino acids: CSVIAGQTDTQYF. The CDR3 DNA reads TGCAGCGTCATAGCGGGGCAAACAGATACGCAGTATTTT. V is TRBV29-1 and J is TRBJ2-3; 8 bases agree with TRBD2. J gave up 3 bases and V 6 bases, and 5 bases lay outside the gene matches. CDR1 SQVTM and CDR2 ANQGSEA come from the germline V gene. CDR3 length: 13 residues.